This TCR beta chain was retrieved from a study of glioma-infiltrating T cells (dated by TCRdb to about 2016). With respect to the entire study: Low-grade gliomas were represented by WHO grade II oligodendrogliomas or astrocytomas, and glioblastomas were represented by WHO grade IV tumors that were sampled at initial rather than recurrent diagnosis. Before surgery, glioma patients were given dexamethasone for six or fewer days. Sequencing coverage of 4.5- to 10-fold of some 1 million peripheral T cells was targeted for blood libraries. TCR alpha- and beta-chain repertoires were sequenced from glioma tissue, non-neoplastic brain tissue and matched peripheral blood mononuclear cells. Each tissue-infiltrating repertoire was compared with the same patient's peripheral blood repertoire to measure divergence between tissue and blood T-cell populations. Three low-grade glioma patients, seven or eight primary glioblastoma patients, and three non-glioma patients who contributed non-neoplastic brain tissue made up the paired cohort.

Immediately after resection, surgical brain or tumor specimens were cryofrozen in liquid nitrogen, with peripheral blood cells collected concurrently. Including the terminal cysteine and phenylalanine, the CDR3 comprises 14 residues. Of the read, only the CDR3 DNA is kept; its 42 bases are in frame from base 1. V is clipped by 6 bases and J by 2 bases, and the sequence between their germline boundaries is 14 bases long. CDR1 MNHEY and CDR2 SVGEGT are derived from the germline V gene. Results the study describes overall, beyond this receptor: A signature set of shared blood CDR3 motifs marked patients with low tissue-blood divergence and was depleted in highly divergent patients. Group comparisons were based on small numbers of patients: three non-neoplastic, three low-grade glioma and eight or nine glioblastoma patients. VJ-independent divergence between tissue and blood was lower than expected in non-neoplastic patients but higher than expected in all gliomas, particularly low-grade gliomas. Very few CDR3 sequences were found to be shared between tissue and blood, and this scarcity was attributed to high CDR3 diversity and limited sampling.

The iRepertoire nested amplicon-rescue multiplex PCR (arm-PCR) platform was used to amplify TCR alpha and beta CDR3 regions from RNA. The input for one-step reverse transcription and amplification was 100-400 ng of tissue mRNA or PBMC total RNA. After bead purification, a secondary multiplex PCR added Illumina adapters, and libraries were gel-purified between 200 and 400 bp. The libraries contained internal 6-nucleotide barcodes that were used for demultiplexing. Sequencing of libraries was performed on an Illumina MiSeq with 2x220 or 2x250 nucleotide paired-end reads. The original pipeline was this. FLASH 1.2.11 was used to merge paired reads, and BWA-MEM then aligned the reads to the GRCh37 human genome before TRA and TRB reads were extracted. An IMGT-derived reference of cassette sequences and CDR3 motifs, with pseudogenes included, was used for V and J assignment. Reads were translated in three frames, and productive CDR3s were defined by a C…FGXG motif without stop codons. Clonotypes were defined as unique combinations of V-J cassette pair and CDR3 amino acid sequence. Reads were filtered by Hamming distance, thresholded by each sample's sequence error rate in mapped regions. TCRdb ran its own pipeline on the public reads, namely fastp trimming at Q25 and MiXCR clone calling, and kept in-frame beta chains. Under each unique CDR3 protein, matching rows form one entry showing the most common genes and DNA. TCRdb assigned the V and J calls; the authors' analysis was not used. This sample lists more than 350,000 distinct CDR3 sequences; more than 35% were detected once. The ten largest clones represent approximately 12% of the sample.

Turning to this clonotype: Its antigen is unknown. Just one base apart from a much larger clone, this may be a read error.

This clonotype originated in a human donor with low-grade glioma or glioblastoma, undergoing nonglioma brain surgery, or in good health (not recorded which). The V gene is TRBV6-2 or TRBV6-3 and the J gene is TRBJ2-7, and possibly TRBD1, on 5 matching bases. Source material: glioma tissue, nonneoplastic brain tissue, or PBMCs (not recorded which). The nucleotide sequence is given as TGTGCCAGCAGCTTTCTAGAAGGGGCCTACGAGCAGTACTTC. Its amino acids are CASSFLEGAYEQYF.